The 32 T cell receptor beta chains in this list originate from one sample, sequenced in a study of blood T cell repertoires in COVID-19. Method: immunoSEQ multiplex PCR; TCRdb's copy keeps in-frame clones and lacks some. The sample carries hundreds of thousands of clones, around 82% recorded once. The sample comprised peripheral blood. The receptors come from a woman in her 40s with active or convalescent COVID-19.

V is TRBV6-4 and J is TRBJ1-6, with TRBD1 matching over 9 bases. This CDR3 has 15 residues. J gave up 9 bases and V 0 bases, and 3 bases lay outside the gene matches. Germline CDR1 MRHNA, CDR2 SNTAGT. CDR3 bases: TGTGCCAGCAGTGACTCGACAGGGGGTCTTTCACCCCTCCACTTT. It yields the protein CASSDSTGGLSPLHF.

The chain uses TRBV12-3 or TRBV12-4 and TRBJ2-2; D gene ambiguous. CDR3 length: 12 amino acids. The V end was cut by 6 bases, the J end by 7 bases, with 9 bases between. CDR3 nucleotide sequence: TGTGCCAGCAGCTTTAGTGTCGGGGAGCTGTTTTTT. Translated, it gives CASSFSVGELFF.

J is TRBJ1-1 and V is TRBV6-5; perhaps TRBD1 as D (6 bases). The V end lost 5 bases, the J end lost 10 bases, and 14 bases lay between the germline ends. CDR3 length equals 12 residues. From germline, CDR1 is MNHEY and CDR2 SVGAGI. The CDR3 DNA reads TGTGCCAGCAGTACCCGGAAAGGGGGAGCTTTCTTT. This encodes CASSTRKGGAFF.

The rearrangement joins TRBV2 to TRBJ2-3; D is unresolved. The V end was cut by 2 bases, the J end by 4 bases, with 19 bases between. Germline loops: CDR1 SNHLY, CDR2 FYNNEI. The CDR3 runs 17 residues. CDR3 DNA sequence: TGTGCCAGCAGTGAATTCGGTCTAGACTCTTTTCCAGATACGCAGTATTTT. The encoded protein is CASSEFGLDSFPDTQYF. Together with reference TRBV2 and TRBJ2-3, the CDR3 gives the full variable domain: EPEVTQTPSHQVTQMGQEVILRCVPISNHLYFYWYRQILGQKVEFLVSFYNNEISEKSEIFDDQFSVERPDGSNFTLKIRSTKLEDSAMYFCASSEFGLDSFPDTQYFGPGTRLTVL.

This sequence joins TRBV2 and TRBJ1-4; D might be TRBD1 (6 bases). Germline V gives CDR1 SNHLY, CDR2 FYNNEI. The CDR3 is 14 residues long. With 6 bases removed from V and 3 bases from J, the gap between germline ends came to 11 bases. CDR3 in amino acids: CASRTGTSNEKLFF. As DNA, the CDR3 is TGTGCCAGCAGAACCGGGACATCTAATGAAAAACTGTTTTTT.

The gene calls are TRBV27 and TRBJ2-5; weak D call: TRBD1 (5 bases). Germline CDR1 reads MNHEY; CDR2 reads SMNVEV (reference sequence). The CDR3 totals 13 residues. The germline V and J ends were trimmed by 8 bases and 5 bases, with 15 bases remaining between them. CDR3 DNA sequence: TGTGCCAGCTCCTTAGGGGAAGCGGAGACCCAGTACTTC. Its translation: CASSLGEAETQYF.

This chain connects TRBV10-2 to TRBJ2-7; the match to TRBD1 covers 9 bases. The CDR3 is 14 residues long. Germline values: CDR1 WSHSY, CDR2 SAAADI. The ends lost 8 bases at V and 7 bases at J; junction bases unmatched: 12. The CDR3 DNA reads TGCGCCAGCGGGGCGGACAGGGGTGTGAGAGAGCAGTACTTC. Translating it yields CASGADRGVREQYF.

V and J are TRBV7-9 and TRBJ1-4; D is uncertain. V gave up 0 bases and J gave up 8 bases, with 16 bases separating them. This CDR3 contains 16 residues. Germline lookup yields CDR1 SEHNR and CDR2 FQNEAQ (reference sequence). The CDR3, as DNA: TGTGCCAGCAGCTTAGCGAAGGAGGGTTCAGGCGAAAAACTGTTTTTT. It yields the protein CASSLAKEGSGEKLFF. Based on the CDR3 plus reference TRBV7-9 and TRBJ1-4, the full variable domain is DTGVSQNPRHKITKRGQNVTFRCDPISEHNRLYWYRQTLGQGPEFLTYFQNEAQLEKSRLLSDRFSAERPKGSFSTLEIQRTEQGDSAMYLCASSLAKEGSGEKLFFGSGTQLSVL.

The chain links TRBV6-5 to TRBJ2-7; 7 bases agree with TRBD1. Losses at the gene ends were 6 bases for V and 6 bases for J; bases not matched to a gene: 14. The germline V gene has CDR1 MNHEY and CDR2 SVGAGI. This CDR3 comprises 15 residues. The CDR3 reads CASRRGQAGVVEQYF. The CDR3, as DNA: TGTGCCAGCAGGAGAGGACAGGCTGGAGTAGTCGAGCAGTACTTC.

V usage is TRBV19 and J usage is TRBJ1-1; TRBD1 matches 8 bases. This CDR3 contains 15 residues. Germline trimming cut 6 bases from V and 1 base from J; bases unmatched to any gene: 7. The germline V gene encodes CDR1 LNHDA and CDR2 SQIVND (reference sequence). The CDR3 reads CASSYRDRSNTEAFF. In DNA form, the CDR3 reads TGTGCCAGTAGCTACCGGGACAGGTCGAACACTGAAGCTTTCTTT.

With regard to this clone: This sample includes further DNA sequences coding for the same CDR3. The CDR3 sequence: CASSSTGGTDTQYF. The CDR3 DNA follows: TGTGCCAGCAGCTCTACAGGGGGCACAGATACGCAGTATTTT. The chain is built from TRBV5-5 and TRBJ2-3; TRBD1 agrees at 7 bases. Germline CDR1 and CDR2: SGHKS and YYEKEE (reference sequence). The junction had 2 bases not matched to a gene; V was cut back by 3 bases and J by 1 base. The CDR3 loop spans 14 amino acids. Using reference TRBV5-5 and TRBJ2-3 for the parts outside the CDR3, the full variable domain is DAGVTQSPTHLIKTRGQQVTLRCSPISGHKSVSWYQQVLGQGPQFIFQYYEKEERGRGNFPDRFSARQFPNYSSELNVNALLLGDSALYLCASSSTGGTDTQYFGPGTRLTVL.

This clone was seen once. The chain links TRBV30 to TRBJ1-1; D perhaps matches TRBD1 (5 bases). The germline gives CDR1 GTSNPN, CDR2 SVGIG (reference sequence). This CDR3 has 13 amino acids. The V end lost 7 bases, the J end lost 5 bases, and 17 bases lay between the germline ends. CDR3: CALIGQGRTEAFF. The CDR3 DNA is TGTGCCTTAATAGGTCAGGGCAGGACTGAAGCTTTCTTT.

DNA for the CDR3: TGTGCCAGCAGCCGGGGGACAGGGGCCGCTAACTATGGCTACACCTTC. It is translated as CASSRGTGAANYGYTF. The chain couples TRBV3-1 (or the pseudogene TRBV3-2) to TRBJ1-2; TRBD1 matches 10 bases. Germline-derived CDR1 and CDR2 are LGHDT and YNNKEL (reference sequence). This CDR3 has 16 amino acids. The ends lost 4 bases at V and 0 bases at J; junction bases unmatched: 5.

The rearrangement uses TRBV6-5 and TRBJ1-6; TRBD1 aligns across 10 bases. This CDR3 contains 15 residues. CDR1 is MNHEY, CDR2 SVGAGI, per germline. Losses at the gene ends were 2 bases for V and 8 bases for J; bases not matched to a gene: 3. The CDR3 nucleotides are TGTGCCAGCAGTTACGGGACAGGGGTGGATTCACCCCTCCACTTT. Translating gives CASSYGTGVDSPLHF.

This chain joins TRBV5-6 and TRBJ1-5; no clear D. Germline V gene sequence: CDR1 SGHDT, CDR2 YYEEEE. Trimming stripped 4 bases from V and 4 bases from J, with 18 bases between. The length of the CDR3 is 16 residues. This chain's CDR3 is CASSPSSRGLNQPQHF. CDR3 DNA: TGTGCCAGCAGCCCCAGTTCTCGAGGCCTAAATCAGCCCCAGCATTTT. Filled out from reference TRBV5-6 and TRBJ1-5, the complete variable domain reads DAGVTQSPTHLIKTRGQQVTLRCSPKSGHDTVSWYQQALGQGPQFIFQYYEEEERQRGNFPDRFSGHQFPNYSSELNVNALLLGDSALYLCASSPSSRGLNQPQHFGDGTRLSIL.

The table lists this clone with a few counts. This chain links TRBV19 with TRBJ1-2; 7 bases match TRBD1. The length of the CDR3 is 13 residues. Germline V lookup: CDR1 LNHDA, CDR2 SQIVND (reference sequence). Germline trimming cut 5 bases from V and 6 bases from J; bases unmatched to any gene: 6. The CDR3 nucleotides are TGTGCCAGTAGTTCCTCAGGGGGGAATGGCTACACCTTC. Translated, it gives CASSSSGGNGYTF.

V is TRBV2 and J is TRBJ1-6; 7 bases are a match to TRBD1. Germline values: CDR1 SNHLY, CDR2 FYNNEI. This CDR3 contains 15 residues. The ends lost 6 bases at V and 7 bases at J; junction bases unmatched: 9. The CDR3 spells CASRQGPVGNSPLHF. The DNA of the CDR3 is TGTGCCAGCAGACAGGGGCCAGTGGGCAATTCACCCCTCCACTTT.

The table lists this clone with a count of one. This chain uses TRBV15 with TRBJ2-7; a weak D match, TRBD2 (6 bases). With 1 base removed from V and 4 bases from J, the gap between germline ends came to 20 bases. The CDR3 is 17 amino acids. In germline, CDR1 is LNHNV, CDR2 YYDKDF (reference sequence). The CDR3, as DNA: TGTGCCACCAGCAGAGGCTTGGAGGCGGGGTTCGGGTACGAGCAGTACTTC. Its protein product is CATSRGLEAGFGYEQYF.

This chain joins TRBV18 and TRBJ1-4; possible D gene TRBD1, 5 bases. The V end was cut by 3 bases, the J end by 5 bases, with 10 bases between. The germline V gene has CDR1 KGHSH and CDR2 LQKENI. The CDR3 loop spans 14 amino acids. Written as DNA, the CDR3 is TGTGCCAGCTCACCCTGGCAGGGAAATGAAAAACTGTTTTTT. It encodes CASSPWQGNEKLFF.

This chain connects TRBV10-1 to TRBJ2-3, with 11 positions matching TRBD2. Trimming at V came to 6 bases and at J to 2 bases, leaving 7 bases not matched to a gene. There are 16 residues in the CDR3. Germline V CDR1 and CDR2: WNHNN, SYGVQD (reference sequence). CDR3 residues: CASSRRLAGFTDTQYF. CDR3 DNA sequence: TGCGCCAGCAGCCGTCGACTAGCGGGGTTCACAGATACGCAGTATTTT.

The rearrangement links TRBV19 to TRBJ2-1; 15 nucleotides line up with TRBD2. V lost 5 bases and J lost 3; bases outside the gene matches: 5. The CDR3 has 17 amino acids. Germline assignment: CDR1 LNHDA and CDR2 SQIVND (reference sequence). The CDR3 sequence: CASSSPGLAGGYNEQFF. In nucleotides, the CDR3 is TGTGCCAGTAGTTCCCCGGGACTAGCGGGGGGCTACAATGAGCAGTTCTTC.

The chain links TRBV18 to TRBJ1-5; D unresolved. V dropped 3 bases and J dropped 0 bases, with 12 bases sitting between them. Germline V gene sequence: CDR1 KGHSH, CDR2 LQKENI. The CDR3 has 16 amino acids. The CDR3 nucleotides are TGTGCCAGCTCACCGGTGGAGGGAATTAGCAATCAGCCCCAGCATTTT. Protein: CASSPVEGISNQPQHF.

The chain uses TRBV7-2 and TRBJ2-1, with a tentative D call TRBD2 (5 bases). This CDR3 comprises 13 residues. Trimming took 7 bases from V and 4 from J, leaving 11 bases between them. Germline V CDR1 and CDR2: SGHTA, FQGNSA. The CDR3 loop reads CASTSSGYNEQFF. The CDR3 DNA follows: TGTGCCAGCACCTCCTCGGGGTACAATGAGCAGTTCTTC.

This clone was found a few times. V and J are TRBV19 and TRBJ1-5; 9 bases are shared with TRBD1. The germline V gene encodes CDR1 LNHDA and CDR2 SQIVND (reference sequence). J was trimmed by 0 bases and V by 5 bases; bases with no gene match: 11. The CDR3 has 18 amino acids. The CDR3: CASSSRTGGFGSNQPQHF. Written as DNA, the CDR3 is TGTGCCAGTAGTTCCCGAACAGGGGGCTTCGGTAGCAATCAGCCCCAGCATTTT.

The J gene is TRBJ1-2, the V gene TRBV15; 7 positions agree with TRBD1. J was trimmed by 4 bases and V by 3 bases; bases with no gene match: 8. CDR3 size: 15 residues. Germline V gene sequence: CDR1 LNHNV, CDR2 YYDKDF (reference sequence). CDR3 sequence: CATSRVQGNGYGYTF. The CDR3 nucleotides read TGTGCCACCAGCAGGGTACAGGGGAACGGCTATGGCTACACCTTC.

The V call is TRBV7-2, the J call TRBJ1-1; D is uncertain. CDR1 is SGHTA and CDR2 is FQGNSA in the germline V gene. Trimming took off 5 bases at V and 0 bases at J, with 10 bases between the two ends. The CDR3 consists of 14 residues. CDR3 sequence (DNA): TGTGCCAGCAGCCCAACAGTGATGAACACTGAAGCTTTCTTT. It encodes CASSPTVMNTEAFF.

This clone was seen only once. V and J are TRBV30 and TRBJ2-7, with D maybe TRBD1 (5 bases). Germline lookup yields CDR1 GTSNPN and CDR2 SVGIG (reference sequence). This CDR3 has 11 amino acids. V was cut by 2 bases and J by 8 bases, with 10 bases left in between. CDR3 nucleotide sequence: TGTGCCTGGAGTACGACAGAACAGCAGTACTTC. It yields the protein CAWSTTEQQYF. The full variable domain, with the rest looked up from reference TRBV30 and TRBJ2-7, is SQTIHQWPATLVQPVGSPLSLECTVEGTSNPNLYWYRQAAGRGLQLLFYSVGIGQISSEVPQNLSASRPQDRQFILSSKKLLLSDSGFYLCAWSTTEQQYFGPGTRLTVT.

The rearrangement links TRBV28 to TRBJ1-4, with 7 bases matching TRBD1. Germline-derived CDR1 and CDR2 are MDHEN and SYDVKM. This CDR3 comprises 15 residues. The J segment lost 0 bases and the V segment lost 3 bases, leaving 1 base of the junction unmatched. The DNA of the CDR3 is TGTGCCAGCAGTTTCGACAGGGCAACTAATGAAAAACTGTTTTTT. Its protein product is CASSFDRATNEKLFF.

This chain connects TRBV24-1 to TRBJ2-1; TRBD1 matches 7 bases. The CDR3 has 17 residues. J gave up 4 bases and V 4 bases, and 12 bases lay outside the gene matches. Germline V lookup: CDR1 KGHDR, CDR2 SFDVKD. The CDR3 loop is CATSESTGVLTYNEQFF. The CDR3 region has the DNA TGTGCCACCAGTGAATCAACAGGGGTTCTAACGTACAATGAGCAGTTCTTC.

The genes are TRBV6-2 or TRBV6-3 and TRBJ1-2; D unresolved. Germline-derived CDR1 and CDR2 are MNHEY and SVGEGT. Trimming pared 5 bases from V and 8 bases from J, leaving 12 bases between. CDR3 length: 12 amino acids. The CDR3 loop reads CASSPGSRGYTF. CDR3 nucleotides: TGTGCCAGCAGTCCGGGAAGTCGAGGCTACACCTTC.

This clone has just one count. The chain employs TRBV4-3 and TRBJ2-3; D unresolved. From germline, CDR1 is LGHNA and CDR2 YSLEER. The CDR3 extends over 16 amino acids. Trimming stripped 1 base from V and 0 bases from J, with 11 bases between. The CDR3: CASSQGKWASTDTQYF. The CDR3 nucleotides are TGCGCCAGCAGCCAAGGGAAGTGGGCAAGCACAGATACGCAGTATTTT.

J is TRBJ2-3 and V is TRBV28; 9 bases are a match to TRBD1. This CDR3 comprises 15 residues. Germline V CDR1 and CDR2: MDHEN, SYDVKM. V lost 6 bases to trimming and J lost 4 bases; unmatched junction nucleotides: 8. The CDR3 spells CASRTGTGLADTQYF. The CDR3 DNA reads TGTGCCAGCAGGACCGGGACAGGGCTCGCAGATACGCAGTATTTT.